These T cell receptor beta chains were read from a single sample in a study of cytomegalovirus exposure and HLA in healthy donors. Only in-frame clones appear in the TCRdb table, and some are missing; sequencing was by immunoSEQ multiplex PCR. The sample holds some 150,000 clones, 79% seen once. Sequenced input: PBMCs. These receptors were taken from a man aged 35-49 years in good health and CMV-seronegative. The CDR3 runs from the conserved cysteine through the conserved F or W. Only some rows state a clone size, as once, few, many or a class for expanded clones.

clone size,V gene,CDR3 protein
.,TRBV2,CASRGQGWEQFF
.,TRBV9,CASSAGTGSGNTIYF
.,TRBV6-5,CASSSLSTEYEQYF
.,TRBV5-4,CASSLAREGRQTQYF
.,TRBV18,CASSPAGTSGRSSYEQYF
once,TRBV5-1,CASSYPRGENTGELFF
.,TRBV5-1,CASSSDTYNEQFF
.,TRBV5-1,CASSSLLAGDYNEQFF
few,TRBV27,CASGDSENTQYF
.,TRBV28,CASSLVAASSYEQYF
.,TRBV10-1,CASREKVDREVTRTNEKLFF
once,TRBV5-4,CASSLLAKNIQYF
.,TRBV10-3,CAINPGTGLNTEAFF
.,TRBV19,CASSIEANTKAFF
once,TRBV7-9,CASSLRATGLNGELFF
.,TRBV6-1,CATEGQGEKLFF
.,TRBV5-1,CASSLDRVAEAFF
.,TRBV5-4,CASRPGLAGIGATDTQYF
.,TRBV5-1,CASSDGTAARQYF
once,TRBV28,CASHKDRVDTGELFF
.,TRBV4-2,CASSQDGSSGETQYF
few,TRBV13,CASSGGTSGNSYNEQFF
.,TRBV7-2,CASSFRGSRQTQYF
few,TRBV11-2,CASSLARGNEAFF
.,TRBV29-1,CSVEGGTSGSGDYEQYF
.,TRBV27,CASTRSSGRPNTGELFF
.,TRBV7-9,CASSSRNEQFF
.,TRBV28,CASSTRTGGNTIYF
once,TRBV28,CASSLDRGVTYEQYF
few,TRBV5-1,CASSLDSNTGELFF
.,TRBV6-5,CASGTPGLLPQHF
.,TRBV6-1,CASSPAGGHNEQFF
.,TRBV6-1,CASSGTGVSYEQYF
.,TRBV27,CASSLGDRGYEQYF
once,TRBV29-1,CSVEVGLVTYEQYF
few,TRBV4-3,CASSRTSLNEQFF
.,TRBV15,CATSRGPEAQETQYF
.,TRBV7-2,CASSLANPGEQFF
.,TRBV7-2,CASSSPGTSAAYEQYF
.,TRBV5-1,CASSSAGGNQPQHF
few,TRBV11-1,CASSHTTGYEQYF
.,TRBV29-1,CSVGDSRQETQYF
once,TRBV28,CASSLQTGGVGYEQYF
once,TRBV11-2,CASSFIQLAGGETQYF
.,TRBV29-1,CSVVQSETQYF
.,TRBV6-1,CASSEASGSQDEQYF
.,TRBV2,CASSVGTAGEQYF
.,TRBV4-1,CASSQEIGDYNEQFF
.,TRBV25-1,CASGTSGWGEQFF
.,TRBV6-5,CASKKQATQETQYF
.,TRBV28,CASITGTGLNEQFF